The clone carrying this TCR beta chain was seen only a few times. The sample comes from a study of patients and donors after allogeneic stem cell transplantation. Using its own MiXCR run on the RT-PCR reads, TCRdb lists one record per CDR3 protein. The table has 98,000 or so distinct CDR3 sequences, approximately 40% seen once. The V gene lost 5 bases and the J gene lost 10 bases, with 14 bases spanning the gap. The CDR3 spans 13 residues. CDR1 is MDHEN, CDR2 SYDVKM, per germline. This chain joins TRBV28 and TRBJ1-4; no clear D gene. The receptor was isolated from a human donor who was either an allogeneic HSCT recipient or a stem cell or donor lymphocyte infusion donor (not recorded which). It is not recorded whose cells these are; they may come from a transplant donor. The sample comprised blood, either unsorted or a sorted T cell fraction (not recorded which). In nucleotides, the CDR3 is TGTGCCAGCAGTCCCGGGTGGGTCAGAAAACTGTTTTTT. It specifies CASSPGWVRKLFF.